The T cell receptor (beta chain) under discussion was sequenced for a study of T cells expressing NK-cell markers. The authors made TCR beta cDNA libraries by 5'RACE template switching. This switching added a universal primer site and UMIs. TCRdb reprocessed the 5' RACE reads and reports one entry per CDR3 protein, with no DNA. This listing includes about 30,000 distinct CDR3 sequences. The CDR3 is made up of 13 amino acids. Germline CDR1 WSHSY, CDR2 SAAADI. Specimen: blood T cells: a sorted CD56 or NKG2C T cell subset, CD4+ or CD8+ T cells, or bulk PBMC T cells (not recorded which). The source is a woman between 18 and 69 years old in good health. V gene TRBV10-2 combines with J gene TRBJ2-1. Here the CDR3 reads CASSESSRNEQFF.